The 32 T cell receptor beta chains in this list originate from one sample, sequenced in a study of cytomegalovirus exposure and HLA in healthy donors. Amplification used 60 Vbeta primers and 13 Jbeta primers. TCRdb keeps only in-frame clones here, not all; method: immunoSEQ multiplex PCR. The sample includes about 150,000 clones, roughly 82% seen only once; the top ten take roughly 6.7%. Sequences were obtained from PBMCs. These receptors originate from a man aged 50-59 years in good health and CMV-seropositive.

The chain employs TRBV19 and TRBJ2-1, with 10 bases fitting TRBD1. The germline V gene has CDR1 LNHDA and CDR2 SQIVND (reference sequence). V shed 6 bases and J 6 bases; nucleotides not matched to a gene: 5. The CDR3 is made up of 14 amino acids. The CDR3 is CASRGTGVGNEQFF. As DNA, the CDR3 is TGTGCCAGTAGGGGGACAGGGGTAGGCAATGAGCAGTTCTTC.

The chain links TRBV15 to TRBJ2-1, with 10 bases that match TRBD2. The trim removed 1 base at V and 9 bases at J, leaving 9 bases unmatched. The CDR3 spans 16 residues. Germline CDR1 is LNHNV and CDR2 is YYDKDF (reference sequence). CDR3 residues: CATSRGLAGVSGEQFF. In DNA form, the CDR3 reads TGTGCCACCAGCAGAGGGCTAGCGGGAGTGAGTGGTGAGCAGTTCTTC.

V usage is TRBV6-5 and J usage is TRBJ2-1; 7 nucleotides match TRBD2. Germline V lookup: CDR1 MNHEY, CDR2 SVGAGI. The V and J ends lost 6 bases and 8 bases, in that order; junction bases with no gene match: 13. This CDR3 comprises 15 residues. The CDR3 here is CASRGWGTGRDEQFF. CDR3 in DNA: TGTGCCAGCAGGGGTTGGGGGACTGGGAGGGATGAGCAGTTCTTC.

J is TRBJ2-3 and V is TRBV6-6; possible D gene TRBD2, 5 bases. Between the trimmed V and J ends, which lost 5 bases and 3 bases, there was a span of 12 bases. The CDR3 is made up of 14 amino acids. Germline-derived CDR1 and CDR2 are MNHNY and SVGAGI (reference sequence). The CDR3 nucleotides read TGTGCCAGCAGTCCTGGACTGGCAACAGATACGCAGTATTTT. Its protein product is CASSPGLATDTQYF.

This clone has just a few counts. The chain combines TRBV28 with TRBJ1-2; D perhaps matches TRBD1 (5 bases). Germline CDR1 and CDR2: MDHEN and SYDVKM. The V and J ends lost 2 bases and 3 bases respectively, with 10 bases between them. The CDR3 length is 14 residues. CDR3 loop: CASSLLSGDYGYTF. In DNA, the CDR3 is TGTGCCAGCAGTTTACTTTCGGGGGACTATGGCTACACCTTC.

This chain uses TRBV19 with TRBJ1-5; D call uncertain. CDR3 size: 13 residues. Trimming removed 7 bases from V and 3 bases from J, with 10 bases in between. Germline V gene lookup returns CDR1 LNHDA and CDR2 SQIVND (reference sequence). This chain's CDR3 is CASNDLTNQPQHF. CDR3 sequence (DNA): TGTGCCAGTAATGACTTGACCAATCAGCCCCAGCATTTT.

This clone appeared a few times. This chain joins TRBV6-5 and TRBJ1-2; possible D gene TRBD1, 5 bases. V lost 0 bases, J lost 1 base, and 9 bases lay in between. Per germline, CDR1 MNHEY and CDR2 SVGAGI. The CDR3 sequence is 15 residues long. The CDR3 region is CASSYSATDNYGYTF. As DNA, the CDR3 is TGTGCCAGCAGTTACTCGGCGACAGATAACTATGGCTACACCTTC.

V and J are TRBV11-2 and TRBJ2-3; D perhaps matches TRBD2 (6 bases). CDR1 and CDR2 from the germline V gene are SGHAT and FQNNGV. The V gene lost 1 base and the J gene lost 8 bases, with 7 bases spanning the gap. CDR3 size: 12 residues. CDR3 sequence: CASSLGGVTQYF. CDR3 nucleotides: TGTGCCAGCAGCTTAGGCGGGGTTACGCAGTATTTT.

The chain recombines TRBV7-9 with TRBJ2-1, with TRBD1 identical over 7 bases. Germline CDR1 reads SEHNR; CDR2 reads FQNEAQ (reference sequence). V trimming: 5 bases; J trimming: 8 bases; junction bases outside the gene matches: 9. The CDR3 length is 14 residues. CDR3 loop: CASSPSRGGYEQFF. The DNA of the CDR3 is TGTGCCAGCAGCCCTAGTAGAGGGGGCTATGAGCAGTTCTTC.

Concerning this clone itself: No conserved phenylalanine or tryptophan is present at the end of the CDR3, so a read error is the likely explanation. No DNA is shown, since the ends of the CDR3 on it are uncertain; the CDR3 is the one TCRdb lists. The genes are TRBV27 and TRBJ2-7; TRBD1, the table's D call, lacks a check against the DNA. Germline V CDR1 and CDR2: MNHEY, SMNVEV (reference sequence). A total of 8 residues make up the CDR3, ends included. The CDR3 loop reads CASNLNLA.

The chain combines TRBV2 with TRBJ1-1; D may be TRBD1 (5 bases). The germline gives CDR1 SNHLY, CDR2 FYNNEI. The CDR3 covers 16 residues. V shed 1 base and J shed 1 base, with 13 bases lying between them. The CDR3 sequence is CASSEGRGRKNTEAFF. The CDR3 region has the DNA TGTGCCAGCAGTGAAGGGAGGGGCAGGAAGAACACTGAAGCTTTCTTT.

The chain couples TRBV7-9 to TRBJ1-2; 9 bases map to TRBD1. J gave up 8 bases and V 5 bases, and 9 bases lay outside the gene matches. This CDR3 contains 14 residues. Germline V gene data show CDR1 as SEHNR and CDR2 as FQNEAQ (reference sequence). The CDR3 loop is CASSLWTGVGGYTF. CDR3 nucleotides: TGTGCCAGCAGCCTGTGGACAGGGGTGGGGGGCTACACCTTC.

This chain uses TRBV7-7 with TRBJ2-5; D unclear. V lost 5 bases to trimming and J lost 3 bases, with 10 bases between them. Looked up from germline, CDR1 is SSHAT and CDR2 is FNYEAQ (reference sequence). The CDR3 covers 13 residues. The DNA for the CDR3 is TGTGCCAGCAGCGGTATACGGGAAGAGACCCAGTACTTC. Its protein product is CASSGIREETQYF.

This clone has only one observation. CDR3 region: CASSMGLSEQYF. Written as DNA, the CDR3 is TGTGCCAGTAGTATGGGACTATCCGAGCAGTACTTC. The rearrangement joins TRBV19 to TRBJ2-7; 7 bases are a match to TRBD2. CDR1 is LNHDA, CDR2 SQIVND, per germline (reference sequence). The CDR3 is 12 residues long. Trimming cost V 3 bases and J 6 bases; bases outside gene matches: 2.

The chain uses TRBV6-5 and TRBJ1-5; a possible D gene is TRBD1 (6 bases). Trimming shortened V by 4 bases and J by 11 bases, and 15 bases separated the two germline ends. Germline CDR1 and CDR2: MNHEY and SVGAGI. This CDR3 spans 13 amino acids. The CDR3 bases are TGTGCCAGCAGTTCAAGCGGGGGCCTAGCCCAGCATTTT. Translating it yields CASSSSGGLAQHF.

The chain is built from TRBV27 and TRBJ1-2; 8 bases map to TRBD1. Germline lookup yields CDR1 MNHEY and CDR2 SMNVEV (reference sequence). The V gene end was trimmed by 6 bases and the J gene end by 3 bases; junction bases not matched to a gene: 6. The CDR3 is 14 residues long. The DNA of the CDR3 is TGTGCCAGCAGCGCAGGGGGCCTAGACTATGGCTACACCTTC. Its translation: CASSAGGLDYGYTF.

The chain recombines TRBV19 with TRBJ2-1; possible D gene TRBD2, 6 bases. This CDR3 contains 16 residues. With 6 bases removed from V and 2 bases from J, the gap between germline ends came to 17 bases. CDR1 and CDR2 (germline): LNHDA, SQIVND (reference sequence). The CDR3 DNA is TGTGCCAGTAGCGAAATGGGGCGGGGCCCCTACAATGAGCAGTTCTTC. Encoded protein: CASSEMGRGPYNEQFF.

The rearrangement uses TRBV5-1 and TRBJ2-7, with unresolved D. Trimming shortened V by 0 bases and J by 1 base, and 5 bases separated the two germline ends. Germline V gene data show CDR1 as SGHRS and CDR2 as YFSETQ. The CDR3 extends over 13 amino acids. CDR3 nucleotide sequence: TGCGCCAGCAGCTTGGACTTATCCTACGAGCAGTACTTC. This translates into CASSLDLSYEQYF.

This clone was seen a few times. This chain links TRBV5-5 with TRBJ2-2; the match to TRBD1 covers 10 bases. Germline V gene sequence: CDR1 SGHKS, CDR2 YYEKEE (reference sequence). V shed 2 bases and J 6 bases; nucleotides not matched to a gene: 4. CDR3 length: 15 amino acids. The CDR3 region is CASSLWGQGSGELFF. CDR3 DNA sequence: TGTGCCAGCAGCTTATGGGGACAGGGGTCCGGGGAGCTGTTTTTT.

This clone has more than one count but fewer than ten. The chain has TRBV14 and TRBJ1-2, with D perhaps matching TRBD1 (5 bases). This CDR3 region has 15 residues. V was pared by 1 base and J by 4 bases, with 13 bases between. Germline V CDR1 and CDR2: SGHDN, FVKESK. DNA of the CDR3: TGTGCCAGCAGCCAAGGAGCGGGACGGAGCTATGGCTACACCTTC. Its protein product is CASSQGAGRSYGYTF.

This chain uses TRBV7-2 with TRBJ1-5; TRBD1 is a possible D gene (5 bases). CDR3 length: 17 amino acids. The V gene lost 1 base and the J gene lost 1 base, with 14 bases spanning the gap. The germline V gene encodes CDR1 SGHTA and CDR2 FQGNSA. This CDR3 is CASSLVGGGISNQPQHF. In nucleotides, the CDR3 is TGTGCCAGCAGCTTAGTTGGGGGGGGGATAAGCAATCAGCCCCAGCATTTT.

This clone was observed once. The chain joins TRBV6-4 to TRBJ1-1; D gene ambiguous. The CDR3 is made up of 13 amino acids. Trimming cost V 9 bases and J 0 bases, with 11 bases left between them. Germline V gene sequence: CDR1 MRHNA, CDR2 SNTAGT. The CDR3 region is CASKANMNTEAFF. The CDR3 region has the DNA TGTGCCAGTAAAGCGAACATGAACACTGAAGCTTTCTTT.

This chain uses TRBV5-1 with TRBJ1-3; 9 bases are shared with TRBD1. CDR1 is SGHRS and CDR2 is YFSETQ in the germline V gene. The CDR3 has 17 amino acids. Trimming cost V 3 bases and J 2 bases; bases outside gene matches: 9. The CDR3 is CASSWGPGQGTGNTIYF. DNA of the CDR3: TGCGCCAGCAGCTGGGGCCCGGGACAGGGTACTGGAAACACCATATATTTT.

This clone was recorded only once. The V call is TRBV19, the J call TRBJ1-4, with TRBD1 matching 9 bases. The CDR3 runs to 14 residues. Losses at the gene ends were 4 bases for V and 7 bases for J; bases not matched to a gene: 4. CDR1 is LNHDA, CDR2 SQIVND, per germline (reference sequence). The CDR3 sequence is CASSKRTGVEKLFF. CDR3 sequence (DNA): TGTGCCAGTAGTAAAAGGACAGGGGTTGAAAAACTGTTTTTT.

The V gene is TRBV12-5, the J gene TRBJ2-1; 7 nucleotides agree with TRBD2. This CDR3 region has 14 residues. In germline, CDR1 is LGHNT, CDR2 FRNRAP. After removal of 7 bases from V and 9 bases from J, the junction contained 12 bases not matched to a gene. The CDR3 protein is CASAGGLPSSEQFF. In nucleotides, the CDR3 is TGTGCTAGTGCCGGGGGACTACCATCCAGTGAGCAGTTCTTC.

This rearrangement joins TRBV5-6 to TRBJ1-1; TRBD1 matches at 7 bases. The germline V gene encodes CDR1 SGHDT and CDR2 YYEEEE. The CDR3 totals 17 residues. The ends lost 3 bases at V and 6 bases at J; junction bases unmatched: 17. The CDR3 coding sequence is TGTGCCAGCAGCTCGGAGGTCCCGAGACAGGGAAATTCTGAAGCTTTCTTT. This translates into CASSSEVPRQGNSEAFF.

This rearrangement joins TRBV11-2 to TRBJ2-3; D is uncertain. Germline V gene sequence: CDR1 SGHAT, CDR2 FQNNGV. This CDR3 has 15 amino acids. Between the trimmed V and J ends, which lost 2 bases and 0 bases, there was a span of 9 bases. The CDR3 nucleotides are TGTGCCAGCAGCTTAACCGTAACTAGCACAGATACGCAGTATTTT. It specifies CASSLTVTSTDTQYF.

V and J are TRBV2 and TRBJ2-2; D gene unclear. Germline V gene data show CDR1 as SNHLY and CDR2 as FYNNEI. Trimming took 6 bases from V and 8 from J, leaving 7 bases between them. The CDR3 totals 11 residues. The CDR3: CASRITGELFF. The CDR3 DNA reads TGTGCCAGCAGAATAACAGGGGAGCTGTTTTTT.

The rearrangement uses TRBV19 and TRBJ1-1, with 9 bases identical to TRBD1. V shed 1 base, J shed 3 bases, and the junction held 0 bases outside the gene matches. The CDR3 sequence is 14 residues long. CDR1 and CDR2 from the germline V gene are LNHDA and SQIVND (reference sequence). As DNA, the CDR3 is TGTGCCAGTAGTATAGGGGACAGGGACACTGAAGCTTTCTTT. Translation: CASSIGDRDTEAFF.

DNA of the CDR3: TGTGCCAGCTCACCACGGTCGGGGGGCACAGATACGCAGTATTTT. It is translated as CASSPRSGGTDTQYF. The J gene is TRBJ2-3, the V gene TRBV18; tentatively, D is TRBD2 (6 bases). CDR3 size: 15 residues. Trimming pared 1 base from V and 1 base from J, leaving 9 bases between. The V gene's germline CDR1 is KGHSH and CDR2 LQKENI.

V is TRBV4-1 and J is TRBJ2-1; possible D gene TRBD2, 5 bases. The germline V gene has CDR1 MGHRA and CDR2 YSYEKL. This CDR3 has 17 residues. Trimming took 0 bases from V and 0 from J, leaving 12 bases between them. The CDR3 loop reads CASSQDPEDYSYNEQFF. The DNA of the CDR3 is TGCGCCAGCAGCCAAGATCCCGAAGACTACTCCTACAATGAGCAGTTCTTC.

This sequence joins TRBV6-5 and TRBJ2-3; 11 positions agree with TRBD2. CDR3 length equals 15 residues. CDR1 is MNHEY, CDR2 SVGAGI, per germline. After removal of 3 bases from V and 6 bases from J, the junction contained 5 bases not matched to a gene. This chain's CDR3 is CASSYSTSGVDTQYF. CDR3 nucleotides: TGTGCCAGCAGTTATTCGACTAGCGGGGTGGATACGCAGTATTTT.